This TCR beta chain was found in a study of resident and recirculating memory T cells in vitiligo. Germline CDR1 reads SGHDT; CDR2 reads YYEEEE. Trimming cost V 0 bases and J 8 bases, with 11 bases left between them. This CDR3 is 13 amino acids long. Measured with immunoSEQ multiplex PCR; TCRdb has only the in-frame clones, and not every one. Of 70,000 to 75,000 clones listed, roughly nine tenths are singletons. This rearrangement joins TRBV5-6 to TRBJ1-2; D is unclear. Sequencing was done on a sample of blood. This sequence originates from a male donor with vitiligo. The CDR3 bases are TGTGCCAGCAGCTTGGAGGCCTCGGGGGGCTACACCTTC. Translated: CASSLEASGGYTF. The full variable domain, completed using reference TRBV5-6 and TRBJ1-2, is DAGVTQSPTHLIKTRGQQVTLRCSPKSGHDTVSWYQQALGQGPQFIFQYYEEEERQRGNFPDRFSGHQFPNYSSELNVNALLLGDSALYLCASSLEASGGYTFGSGTRLTVV.